Described below is a single T cell receptor beta chain sequence and its context. The entry originates in a study of blood T cell repertoires in COVID-19. As for the study in general: Spain, Italy and the United States supplied samples that represented acute and convalescent COVID-19. The analysed material was cDNA or gDNA that came from T cells, B-cell-depleted T cells, or PBMCs.

Original processing methods: By means of reference gene primer amplification, nucleated cell counts were estimated. TCRdb's copy holds only in-frame clones and misses some; the assay was immunoSEQ multiplex PCR. That table furnishes V, J and clone size, whereas the DNA furnished D and trimming. The data hold about 210,000 clones, with about 88% observed a single time. Trimming stripped 2 bases from V and 2 bases from J, with 9 bases between. The CDR3 is 14 residues long. Germline V gives CDR1 SGHTA, CDR2 FQGTGA. The TCR was taken from a man aged 55-75 years with acute or convalescent COVID-19. Sequencing used peripheral blood. The rearrangement joins TRBV7-3 to TRBJ1-1, with D maybe TRBD1 (5 bases). The CDR3 reads CASSLDRFNTEAFF. In DNA, the CDR3 is TGTGCCAGCAGCTTAGACAGATTTAACACTGAAGCTTTCTTT.